This entry concerns a single T cell receptor beta chain. The method was immunoSEQ multiplex PCR; TCRdb's version includes in-frame clones alone and lacks a portion of them. The repertoire holds 95,000 to 150,000 clones, with about 80% as singletons. V lost 2 bases and J lost 0, with 5 bases in between. This CDR3 spans 13 amino acids. The germline CDR1 and CDR2 sequences are MNHEY and SMNVEV (reference sequence). Healthy donors had no documented immune events, such as infections, while sampled. This specimen belongs to a study of identifying expanded T cells in peripheral blood. The sample was blood. V gene TRBV27 combines with J gene TRBJ2-7; no clear D. This sequence was found in a person between 18 and 75 years old in good health. CDR3 region: CASSLQSSYEQYF. The CDR3 DNA reads TGTGCCAGCAGTTTACAGAGCTCCTACGAGCAGTACTTC.